The source of this T cell receptor (beta chain) is a study of blood T cell repertoires in COVID-19. Study in general: Donors in the United States, Italy and Spain gave samples during acute or convalescent COVID-19.

This clone was observed once. Additional DNA sequences in this sample encode the identical CDR3. Per the study methods: Reference gene primer amplification gave nucleated cell count estimates. Only in-frame clones appear in the TCRdb table, and some are missing; sequencing was by immunoSEQ multiplex PCR. V, J and clone size reflect that table, while D and trimming were determined from the DNA. This table has approximately 190,000 clones, roughly four fifths appearing once. CDR3 length equals 11 residues. Germline CDR1 is SNHLY and CDR2 is FYNNEI. The V end was cut by 4 bases, the J end by 4 bases, with 5 bases between.

The chain combines TRBV2 with TRBJ2-7; D ambiguous. The receptor was derived from a man aged 30 to 39 with active or convalescent COVID-19. Material for sequencing was peripheral blood. CDR3 sequence reads: CASSASYEQYF. The DNA of the CDR3 is TGTGCCAGCAGTGCCTCTTACGAGCAGTACTTC.